The clone carrying this TCR beta chain has at least ten counts. The source of the sample is a study of patients and donors after allogeneic stem cell transplantation. The CDR3 runs 12 residues. The germline V and J ends were trimmed by 6 bases and 4 bases, with 6 bases remaining between them. TCRdb redid the calling of the RT-PCR reads with MiXCR, one entry per CDR3 protein. The table records roughly 960,000 distinct CDR3 sequences, about a sixth of them present only once. This chain joins TRBV12-3 or TRBV12-4 and TRBJ2-2; D ambiguous. The sequence was obtained from a human donor who was either an allogeneic HSCT recipient or a stem cell or donor lymphocyte infusion donor (not recorded which). It is not recorded whose cells these are; they may come from a transplant donor. Sequences were obtained from blood, either unsorted or a sorted T cell fraction (not recorded which). Here the CDR3 DNA reads TGTGCCAGCAGGCCGGGCACCGGGGAGCTGTTTTTT. Its translation is CASRPGTGELFF.